This T cell receptor beta chain was sequenced for a study of blood T cell repertoires in COVID-19. Germline values: CDR1 SGDLS, CDR2 YYNGEE. V trimming: 4 bases; J trimming: 1 base; junction bases outside the gene matches: 12. The CDR3 loop spans 19 amino acids. Clones were sequenced by immunoSEQ multiplex PCR, and TCRdb holds only the in-frame ones, with some missing. The sample consists of tens of thousands of clones, 80% of them appearing once. The chain couples TRBV9 to TRBJ2-3, with 13 positions matching TRBD2. The sample consisted of peripheral blood. The TCR originated in a woman of 80 years or more with active or convalescent COVID-19. The chain's CDR3 is CASSTSRTSGGMGTDTQYF. The CDR3 region has the DNA TGTGCCAGCAGCACTTCGCGGACTAGCGGGGGTATGGGCACAGATACGCAGTATTTT. Full variable domain (missing parts from reference TRBV9 and TRBJ2-3): DSGVTQTPKHLITATGQRVTLRCSPRSGDLSVYWYQQSLDQGLQFLIQYYNGEERAKGNILERFSAQQFPDLHSELNLSSLELGDSALYFCASSTSRTSGGMGTDTQYFGPGTRLTVL.